This T cell receptor (beta chain) was identified in a study of cytomegalovirus exposure and HLA in healthy donors. This clone has more than one count but fewer than ten. Its target is not known. Overall study findings and caveats: Presence/absence results assume similar sequencing depth per donor, which may not hold. The study designated 150 or so TCR beta chains cytomegalovirus-associated.

Vbeta (60) and Jbeta (13) primers were used in the PCR. Assay: immunoSEQ multiplex PCR; the TCRdb copy retains only in-frame clones and omits some. The sample gives about 98,000 clones, around 67% of which show up once; 1.8% is in the top ten. Trimming left V 4 bases short and J 2 bases short, with 19 bases between. Germline V gene lookup returns CDR1 SGHNT and CDR2 YYREEE (reference sequence). CDR3 length equals 16 residues. Donors were ostensibly healthy at sampling, although undocumented immune exposures were probable. The sample comprised PBMCs. This sequence was found in a male donor in good health and CMV-seronegative. This chain links TRBV5-4 with TRBJ2-7; perhaps TRBD2 as D (6 bases). For the CDR3, the DNA is TGTGCCAGCAGCCCTCCCGCGGGACTGGCAACCTACGAGCAGTACTTC. Protein sequence: CASSPPAGLATYEQYF. Filled out from reference TRBV5-4 and TRBJ2-7, the complete variable domain reads ETGVTQSPTHLIKTRGQQVTLRCSSQSGHNTVSWYQQALGQGPQFIFQYYREEENGRGNFPPRFSGLQFPNYSSELNVNALELDDSALYLCASSPPAGLATYEQYFGPGTRLTVT.